These 26 T cell receptor beta chains came from one sample sequenced in a study of identical twins. TCRdb redid the calling of the 5' RACE reads with MiXCR, one entry per CDR3 protein. The sample carries 640,000 or so distinct CDR3 sequences, 5.5% to 7.5% recorded once. Sequencing used naive T cells sorted from blood. These receptors came from a man between 18 and 35 years old in good health.

This clonotype was seen repeatedly, ten times or more. This rearrangement joins TRBV5-1 to TRBJ2-7, with D tentatively TRBD1 (6 bases). This CDR3 is built from 14 residues. Trimming left V 1 base short and J 6 bases short, with 14 bases between. Germline V gene data show CDR1 as SGHRS and CDR2 as YFSETQ. This chain's CDR3 is CASSLTGHGIEQYF. The CDR3 DNA follows: TGCGCCAGCAGCTTGACAGGGCACGGGATCGAGCAGTACTTC.

Only a few counts were recorded for this clonotype. The chain is built from TRBV20-1 and TRBJ2-7; 9 bases are shared with TRBD2. The CDR3 consists of 12 residues. CDR1 is DFQATT, CDR2 SNEGSKA, per germline (reference sequence). The junction had 4 bases not matched to a gene; V was cut back by 8 bases and J by 2 bases. The CDR3 DNA is TGCAGTTCCAGCGGGAGGACCTACGAGCAGTACTTC. It codes for CSSSGRTYEQYF.

This clonotype was counted a few times. This chain connects TRBV2 to TRBJ2-7; 13 nucleotides line up with TRBD2. Trimming at V came to 4 bases and at J to 2 bases, leaving 5 bases not matched to a gene. The CDR3 has 16 residues. Germline V gives CDR1 SNHLY, CDR2 FYNNEI. The chain's CDR3 is CASSGTSGSPPYEQYV. The CDR3 nucleotides are TGTGCCAGCAGTGGGACTAGCGGGAGCCCCCCCTACGAGCAGTACGTC.

This clonotype has at least ten counts. The genes are TRBV4-3 and TRBJ2-5; TRBD1 aligns across 10 bases. The CDR3 contains 13 residues. Per the germline V gene, CDR1 is LGHNA and CDR2 is YSLEER. V lost 4 bases, J lost 10 bases, and 6 bases stayed unmatched. This CDR3 reads CASSPGQGDGQYF. In DNA form, the CDR3 reads TGCGCCAGCAGCCCAGGACAGGGGGATGGCCAGTACTTC.

The sample holds a few counts of this clonotype. The chain carries TRBV6-5 and TRBJ1-2, with D possibly TRBD1 on 5 matching bases. In germline, CDR1 is MNHEY, CDR2 SVGAGI. The length of the CDR3 is 13 residues. With 2 bases removed from V and 7 bases from J, the gap between germline ends came to 11 bases. CDR3 sequence reads: CASSYLRGAGYTF. The DNA for the CDR3 is TGTGCCAGCAGTTACCTCCGGGGCGCTGGCTACACCTTC.

V usage is TRBV28 and J usage is TRBJ2-2; D might be TRBD2 (7 bases). V dropped 11 bases and J dropped 7 bases, with 14 bases sitting between them. This CDR3 region has 12 residues. CDR1 and CDR2 (germline): MDHEN, SYDVKM. The chain's CDR3 is CAGGGRGGELFF. CDR3 DNA: TGTGCCGGGGGGGGGCGCGGCGGGGAGCTGTTTTTT.

This clonotype was seen a handful of times. The CDR3 bases are TGCGCCAGCAGCTTGGACAGTCCCCAGGGGTATTCACCCCTCCACTTT. This translates into CASSLDSPQGYSPLHF. The V call is TRBV5-1, the J call TRBJ1-6; weak D call: TRBD1 (6 bases). Per germline, CDR1 SGHRS and CDR2 YFSETQ. Trimming left V 0 bases short and J 8 bases short, with 15 bases between. There are 16 residues in the CDR3.

This clonotype has a count of ten or more. The chain links TRBV5-8 to TRBJ1-3; D gene uncertain. Germline V gene sequence: CDR1 SGHTS, CDR2 YDEGEE. This CDR3 spans 15 amino acids. V gave up 2 bases and J gave up 0 bases, with 9 bases separating them. As DNA, the CDR3 is TGTGCCAGCAGCTTAGGCGCACGCTCTGGAAACACCATATATTTT. Translating it yields CASSLGARSGNTIYF.

This clonotype was seen many times. This chain connects TRBV28 to TRBJ2-2; unclear D gene. The germline gives CDR1 MDHEN, CDR2 SYDVKM. CDR3 size: 13 residues. Trimming shortened V by 7 bases and J by 3 bases, and 9 bases separated the two germline ends. This CDR3 is CASTVRHTGELFF. CDR3 in DNA: TGTGCCAGCACGGTCAGGCACACCGGGGAGCTGTTTTTT. The entire variable domain, with the rest obtained from reference TRBV28 and TRBJ2-2, is as follows: DVKVTQSSRYLVKRTGEKVFLECVQDMDHENMFWYRQDPGLGLRLIYFSYDVKMKEKGDIPEGYSVSREKKERFSLILESASTNQTSMYLCASTVRHTGELFFGEGSRLTVL.

This clonotype was recorded many times. The CDR3 DNA reads as TGCAGTGCTAGACCCAGGGAGACAGATACGCAGTATTTT. Translated, it gives CSARPRETDTQYF. The chain joins TRBV20-1 to TRBJ2-3; D assignment may be TRBD1 or TRBD2 (5 bases each). Germline-derived CDR1 and CDR2 are DFQATT and SNEGSKA (reference sequence). The V end was cut by 2 bases, the J end by 3 bases, with 9 bases between. The CDR3 extends over 13 amino acids.

This chain joins TRBV7-9 and TRBJ2-3, with 8 bases aligning to TRBD2. J lost 1 base, V lost 11 bases, and 11 bases had no gene match. Germline values: CDR1 SEHNR, CDR2 FQNEAQ (reference sequence). This CDR3 contains 15 residues. The CDR3 protein is CASSRASGRTDTQYF. CDR3 nucleotides: TGTGCCTCCAGCCGGGCTAGCGGGCGCACAGATACGCAGTATTTT.

This clonotype has ten or more counts. This chain links TRBV6-1 with TRBJ2-7, with D tentatively TRBD1 (6 bases). The CDR3 runs 14 residues. V was clipped by 8 bases and J by 0 bases, with 14 bases between them. Germline V CDR1 and CDR2: MNHNS, SASEGT. The CDR3 region has the DNA TGTGCCAGCGCATTGAGGACAGACTCCTACGAGCAGTACGTC. This sequence encodes CASALRTDSYEQYV.

This clonotype has only a few counts. This chain connects TRBV12-3 or TRBV12-4 to TRBJ2-5; 7 nucleotides match TRBD1. The CDR3 loop spans 13 amino acids. Unmatched junction bases numbered 6, after V lost 6 bases and J lost 5 bases. CDR3 in DNA: TGTGCCAGCAGCCGCACAGGGGACGAGACCCAGTACTTC. Protein: CASSRTGDETQYF.

This CDR3 is CSVEDLPGLAGDYNEQFF. CDR3 DNA sequence: TGCAGCGTTGAAGATCTTCCGGGACTAGCGGGAGACTACAATGAGCAGTTCTTC. The chain employs TRBV29-1 and TRBJ2-1, with TRBD2 identical over 14 bases. Germline CDR1 is SQVTM and CDR2 is ANQGSEA. CDR3 length: 18 residues. With V trimmed by 0 bases and J by 3 bases, 7 bases remained unmatched.

The sample holds a few counts of this clonotype. This chain joins TRBV18 and TRBJ2-5; 8 bases are a match to TRBD2. CDR3 length: 14 amino acids. Germline V CDR1 and CDR2: KGHSH, LQKENI. Losses at the gene ends were 2 bases for V and 4 bases for J; bases not matched to a gene: 3. In DNA form, the CDR3 reads TGTGCCAGCTCACCAAGCGGGAGAAGAGAGACCCAGTACTTC. It encodes CASSPSGRRETQYF.

This clonotype has ten or more counts. The genes are TRBV19 and TRBJ2-1; D is possibly TRBD1 (5 bases). V lost 4 bases, J lost 11 bases, and 18 bases lay in between. The CDR3 consists of 14 residues. Germline V gene data show CDR1 as LNHDA and CDR2 as SQIVND (reference sequence). This CDR3 reads CASSTAQGPMKQFF. The CDR3 DNA is TGTGCCAGTAGTACCGCCCAGGGCCCTATGAAGCAGTTCTTC.

This clonotype was counted at least ten times. The chain carries TRBV5-1 and TRBJ1-1; 8 bases align to TRBD1. CDR3 size: 16 residues. With V trimmed by 4 bases and J by 5 bases, 13 bases remained unmatched. Germline lookup yields CDR1 SGHRS and CDR2 YFSETQ. The CDR3 protein is CASSTGGQGPRTEAFF. Written as DNA, the CDR3 is TGCGCCAGCAGCACCGGAGGACAGGGACCGAGGACTGAAGCTTTCTTT.

This clonotype was counted a few times. This sequence joins TRBV30 and TRBJ2-1; 7 bases match TRBD2. Per the germline V gene, CDR1 is GTSNPN and CDR2 is SVGIG (reference sequence). Losses at the gene ends were 3 bases for V and 0 bases for J; bases not matched to a gene: 5. This CDR3 has 15 residues. The CDR3 loop reads CAWSGGTPSYNEQFF. The CDR3 DNA follows: TGTGCCTGGAGCGGGGGGACTCCCTCCTACAATGAGCAGTTCTTC.

The chain recombines TRBV6-1 with TRBJ1-2; D is perhaps TRBD1 (5 bases). CDR3 size: 15 residues. Trimming removed 6 bases from V and 3 bases from J, with 17 bases in between. Germline CDR1 and CDR2: MNHNS and SASEGT. The CDR3 nucleotides are TGTGCCAGCAGGGGTTCGGCAGGGACCCACTATGGCTACACCTTC. This translates into CASRGSAGTHYGYTF.

The V and J genes are TRBV15 and TRBJ2-1; 13 nucleotides match TRBD2. Germline assignment: CDR1 LNHNV and CDR2 YYDKDF (reference sequence). V lost 3 bases, J lost 1 base, and 6 bases stayed unmatched. The CDR3 has 18 amino acids. CDR3 protein: CATSSPGLAGESYNEQFF. The CDR3 bases are TGTGCCACCAGCAGTCCCGGACTAGCGGGAGAATCCTACAATGAGCAGTTCTTC. Full variable domain (outside the CDR3, taken from reference TRBV15 and TRBJ2-1): DAMVIQNPRYQVTQFGKPVTLSCSQTLNHNVMYWYQQKSSQAPKLLFHYYDKDFNNEADTPDNFQSRRPNTSFCFLDIRSPGLGDTAMYLCATSSPGLAGESYNEQFFGPGTRLTVL.

V is TRBV12-3 or TRBV12-4 and J is TRBJ2-7; 9 nucleotides line up with TRBD2. CDR3 length: 15 residues. The V gene end was trimmed by 4 bases and the J gene end by 7 bases; junction bases not matched to a gene: 11. The CDR3 sequence: CASSSRAGGPQEQYF. The DNA of the CDR3 is TGTGCCAGCAGTTCGAGGGCGGGAGGGCCTCAGGAGCAGTACTTC.

This clonotype has more than one count but fewer than ten. The chain has TRBV5-1 and TRBJ1-1; maybe TRBD1 (5 bases). Germline V lookup: CDR1 SGHRS, CDR2 YFSETQ. The V and J ends lost 2 bases and 1 base respectively, with 12 bases between them. There are 15 residues in the CDR3. The CDR3 region has the DNA TGCGCCAGCAGCTTAAACCTGGACACGAACACTGAAGCTTTCTTT. Its translation is CASSLNLDTNTEAFF. Supplemented by reference TRBV5-1 and TRBJ1-1, the full variable domain reads KAGVTQTPRYLIKTRGQQVTLSCSPISGHRSVSWYQQTPGQGLQFLFEYFSETQRNKGNFPGRFSGRQFSNSRSEMNVSTLELGDSALYLCASSLNLDTNTEAFFGQGTRLTVV.

In this sample, this clonotype turned up many times. CDR3 DNA: TGCAGCGGTAAAAACACCTTCGGGACAGACAACACCGGGGAGCTGTTTTTT. This codes for CSGKNTFGTDNTGELFF. The genes are TRBV29-1 and TRBJ2-2; 7 bases match TRBD1. The CDR3 spans 17 residues. Germline V gene lookup returns CDR1 SQVTM and CDR2 ANQGSEA. J was trimmed by 2 bases and V by 7 bases; bases with no gene match: 16.

The table lists this clonotype with many counts. V and J are TRBV12-3 or TRBV12-4 and TRBJ2-1; D ambiguous. V was trimmed by 8 bases and J by 9 bases, leaving 11 bases between them. This CDR3 is built from 11 residues. CDR3 sequence (DNA): TGTGCCAGCTCCAGCGTGACTGAGCAGTTCTTC. Amino acids: CASSSVTEQFF.

This clonotype was recorded a few times. The rearrangement links TRBV4-1 to TRBJ2-6; 7 nucleotides align to TRBD1. The CDR3 contains 16 residues. Germline-derived CDR1 and CDR2 are MGHRA and YSYEKL. V dropped 5 bases and J dropped 0; count of bases not matched to a gene: 4. CDR3 DNA sequence: TGCGCCAGCAGCTCTTGGACAGGCTCTGGGGCCAACGTCCTGACTTTC. Amino acids: CASSSWTGSGANVLTF.

This chain uses TRBV5-1 with TRBJ2-1; 8 bases line up with TRBD2. The CDR3 is 16 amino acids. V shed 2 bases, J shed 1 base, and the junction held 5 bases outside the gene matches. The germline gives CDR1 SGHRS, CDR2 YFSETQ. CDR3 amino acids: CASSFSSGRSYNEQFF. As DNA, the CDR3 is TGCGCCAGCAGCTTCTCCAGCGGGAGATCCTACAATGAGCAGTTCTTC.